Sequencing of this TCR beta chain was carried out in a study of T cells expressing NK-cell markers. Study as a whole: Sorted CD3+CD56+NKG2C+, CD3+CD56+NKG2C- and CD3+CD56-NKG2C+ T cells provided the TCR beta repertoires.

Following a re-call of the 5' RACE reads, TCRdb has one entry per CDR3 protein and lacks DNA. This listing includes roughly 180,000 distinct CDR3 sequences. The CDR3 is 13 residues long. The rearrangement links TRBV12-3 or TRBV12-4 to TRBJ1-2; TCRdb returns TRBD1, unconfirmable since there is no DNA. Material: blood T cells: a sorted CD56 or NKG2C T cell subset, CD4+ or CD8+ T cells, or bulk PBMC T cells (not recorded which). The source of this sequence is a man aged 18 to 70 in good health. CDR3 sequence: CASSFNRGVGYTF.